This TCR beta chain was sequenced for a study of memory CD4+ T cells and cytomegalovirus serostatus (dated by TCRdb to about 2019). For context, the study as a whole: A total of around 35 healthy Belgian adults, of whom 9 were CMV seropositive and approximately 24 were CMV seronegative, were included in the cohort. The study sequenced CD4+ memory TCRbeta repertoires of a Belgian cohort with known cytomegalovirus serostatus to replicate a published TCR-based CMV serostatus classifier.

Worth noting for this clone: Its antigen remains undetermined. The sample holds no much larger clone one base away, and base qualities are not on file.

Single viable CD3+CD4+CD8-CD45RO+ cells were sorted as memory CD4+ T cells on a FACSAria II. To determine CMV serostatus, a Roche Elecsys assay was used that detects serum IgG against CMV pp150, pp28, p38 and p52. After thawing, total CD4+ T cells were enriched by positive selection with CD4 magnetic microbeads. The samples came from a different study that was designed specifically to examine the CD4+ T cell memory repertoire. Following standard operating procedures, peripheral blood mononuclear cells were isolated and cryopreserved, while serum was kept at -80 degrees C. The staining relied on CD3-PerCP (BW264/56), CD4-APC (RPA-T4), CD45RO-PE (UCHT1) and CD8-Pacific Orange (3B5) antibodies, and Sytox blue was used to exclude non-viable cells. The Quick-DNA Microprep Kit was used to extract genomic DNA from the sorted cells. TCRbeta DNA was amplified with the immunoSEQ hsTCRbeta kit following the manufacturer's protocol. An Illumina MiSeq instrument was used to sequence the TCRbeta libraries. The source study handled its data this way. After out-of-frame sequences were removed, millions of distinct TCRbeta sequences remained, averaging approximately 72,000 per individual. Each individual was scored according to the count of around 160 previously reported CMV-associated TCRbeta sequences and the total productive distinct TCRbeta count. A beta-binomial model was reimplemented in Python, and random forests from scikit-learn, run with default parameters, were trained on data from the US cohort. Classifier performance on the Belgian cohort was summarized as median AUC with percentile confidence intervals calculated over 10,000 bootstrap iterations. Not all clones reach the TCRdb copy of this immuneACCESS table, which keeps in-frame sequences only. Checked studies attribute under half of the gap to unresolved V genes and leave the rest unexplained. The DNA gave D and trimming, while V, J and clone size come from that table. For this sample there are 50,000 to 55,000 clones; approximately 78% appear just once. About 0.77% of the sample comes from the top ten.

There are 17 amino acids in the CDR3, from cysteine to phenylalanine inclusive. Solely the CDR3 DNA is kept, with 51 bases framed from the first base. V loses 7 bases at its end and J loses 1 base; junction bases beyond the gene matches: 10. The germline V gene yields LGHNT for CDR1 and FRNRAP for CDR2. General study outcomes and caveats: For CMV serostatus prediction, a median bootstrapped AUC of approximately 0.95 was reached with the original framework, and a median bootstrapped AUC of approximately 0.9 was reached with a US-trained random forest. Only CD4+CD45RO+ memory cells were sequenced, in contrast to the original study, in which naive and memory CD4+ and CD8+ populations were covered. Among the 150 to 200 previously reported CMV-associated TCRbeta sequences, some 69 showed up in the CD4+ memory repertoires, with each one found in between one and five individuals. On the Belgian cohort, the classifier based on the original framework reached a median bootstrapped AUC of roughly 0.96, with a 95% CI of 0.76-1.00. The results were interpreted as suggesting that the CMV-associated TCR signature is largely present in the CD4+ memory repertoire.

The sequence is built from TRBV12-5 and TRBJ1-1, with 12 bases in between that match TRBD1. The clonotype originates from an adult in good health and CMV-seronegative. The sequenced sample was memory CD4+ T cells from blood. The bases are TGTGCTAGTGTTTTCGCCGGGACAGGGGGCCGGAACACTGAAGCTTTCTTT. Its translation reads: CASVFAGTGGRNTEAFF. Here the CDR3 is joined to the reference TRBV12-5 and TRBJ1-1 genes, and the full variable domain is: DARVTQTPRHKVTEMGQEVTMRCQPILGHNTVFWYRQTMMQGLELLAYFRNRAPLDDSGMPKDRFSAEMPDATLATLKIQPSEPRDSAVYFCASVFAGTGGRNTEAFFGQGTRLTVV.